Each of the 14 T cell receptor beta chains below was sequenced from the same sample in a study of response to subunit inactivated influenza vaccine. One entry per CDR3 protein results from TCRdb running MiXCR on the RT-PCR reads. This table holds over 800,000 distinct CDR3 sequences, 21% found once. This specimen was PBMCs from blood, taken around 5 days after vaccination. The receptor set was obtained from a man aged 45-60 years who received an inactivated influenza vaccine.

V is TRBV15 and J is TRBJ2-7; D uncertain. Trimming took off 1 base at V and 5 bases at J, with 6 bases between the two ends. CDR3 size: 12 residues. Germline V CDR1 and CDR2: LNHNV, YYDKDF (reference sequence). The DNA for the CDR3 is TGTGCCACCAGCAGAGTAGGCCACGAGCAGTACTTC. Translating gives CATSRVGHEQYF.

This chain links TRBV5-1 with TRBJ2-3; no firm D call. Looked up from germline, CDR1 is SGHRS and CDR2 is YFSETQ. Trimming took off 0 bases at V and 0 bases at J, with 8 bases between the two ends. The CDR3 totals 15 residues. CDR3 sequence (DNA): TGCGCCAGCAGCTTGGGGCAGGTTAGCACAGATACGCAGTATTTT. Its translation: CASSLGQVSTDTQYF.

DNA for the CDR3: TGCGCCAGCGAACAACAGGGACGGGGTTCGAACACCGGGGAGCTGTTTTTT. This sequence encodes CASEQQGRGSNTGELFF. The V gene is TRBV5-1, the J gene TRBJ2-2; maybe TRBD1 (6 bases). From germline, CDR1 is SGHRS and CDR2 YFSETQ. Trimming cost V 7 bases and J 0 bases, with 19 bases left between them. CDR3 length equals 17 residues.

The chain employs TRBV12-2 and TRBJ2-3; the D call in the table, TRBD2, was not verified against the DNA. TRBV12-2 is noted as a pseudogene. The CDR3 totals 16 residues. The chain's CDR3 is CASRFGLAENTDTQYF. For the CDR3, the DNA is TGTGCAAGTCGCTTCGGACTAGCGGAAAACACAGATACGCAGTATTTT.

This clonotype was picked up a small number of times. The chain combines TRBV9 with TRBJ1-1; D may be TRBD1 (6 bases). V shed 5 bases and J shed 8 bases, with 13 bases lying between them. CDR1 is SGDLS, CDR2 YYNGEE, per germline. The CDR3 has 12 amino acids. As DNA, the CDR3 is TGTGCCAGCAGTGGGGGCTTCCAAGAAGCTTTCTTT. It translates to CASSGGFQEAFF. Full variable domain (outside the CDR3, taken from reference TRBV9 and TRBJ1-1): DSGVTQTPKHLITATGQRVTLRCSPRSGDLSVYWYQQSLDQGLQFLIQYYNGEERAKGNILERFSAQQFPDLHSELNLSSLELGDSALYFCASSGGFQEAFFGQGTRLTVV.

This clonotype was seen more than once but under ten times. Here the CDR3 DNA reads TGCAGTGCTAGAGATCGAGGACTAGCGGGAGTAGAGACCCAGTACTTC. Its translation: CSARDRGLAGVETQYF. The rearrangement links TRBV20-1 to TRBJ2-5, with TRBD2 matching over 13 bases. This CDR3 contains 16 residues. V dropped 0 bases and J dropped 4; count of bases not matched to a gene: 5. Germline CDR1 and CDR2: DFQATT and SNEGSKA (reference sequence).

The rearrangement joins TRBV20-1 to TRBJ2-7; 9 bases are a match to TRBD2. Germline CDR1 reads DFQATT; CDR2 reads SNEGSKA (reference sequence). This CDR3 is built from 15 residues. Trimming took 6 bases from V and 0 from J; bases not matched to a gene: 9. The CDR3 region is CSAGGLARSSYEQYF. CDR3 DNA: TGCAGTGCGGGTGGACTAGCGAGAAGCTCCTACGAGCAGTACTTC.

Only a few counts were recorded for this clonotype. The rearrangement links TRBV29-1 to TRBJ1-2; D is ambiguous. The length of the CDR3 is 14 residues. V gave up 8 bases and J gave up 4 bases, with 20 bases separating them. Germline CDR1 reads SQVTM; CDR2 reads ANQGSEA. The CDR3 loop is CSSNMGRDPYGYTF. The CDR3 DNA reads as TGCAGCTCAAACATGGGGAGGGATCCCTATGGCTACACCTTC.

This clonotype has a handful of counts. This CDR3 is CSARHGGSAGELFF. The CDR3 nucleotides are TGCAGTGCCCGACATGGAGGAAGTGCCGGGGAGCTGTTTTTT. The J gene is TRBJ2-2, the V gene TRBV20-1; perhaps TRBD2 as D (5 bases). Trimming stripped 6 bases from V and 6 bases from J, with 17 bases between. This CDR3 has 14 amino acids. The germline CDR1 and CDR2 sequences are DFQATT and SNEGSKA (reference sequence).

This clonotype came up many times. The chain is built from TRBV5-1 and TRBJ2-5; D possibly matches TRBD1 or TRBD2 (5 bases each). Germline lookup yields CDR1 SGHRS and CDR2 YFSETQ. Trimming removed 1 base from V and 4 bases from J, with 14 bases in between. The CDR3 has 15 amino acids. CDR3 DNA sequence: TGCGCCAGCAGCTTGACTGGACTTGGGGGAGAGACCCAGTACTTC. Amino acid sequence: CASSLTGLGGETQYF.

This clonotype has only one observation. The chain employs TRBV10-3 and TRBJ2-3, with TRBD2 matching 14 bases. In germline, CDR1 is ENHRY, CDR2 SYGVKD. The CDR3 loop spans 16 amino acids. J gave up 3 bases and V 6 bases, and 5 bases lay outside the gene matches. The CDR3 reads CAIRTGTSGRTDTQYF. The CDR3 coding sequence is TGTGCCATCAGAACCGGGACTAGCGGGAGAACAGATACGCAGTATTTT.

Here the CDR3 reads CSANVGLAGRQFF. In DNA, the CDR3 is TGCAGTGCTAATGTGGGACTAGCGGGAAGGCAGTTCTTC. The V gene is TRBV20-1, the J gene TRBJ2-1; 13 bases are a match to TRBD2. The V gene's germline CDR1 is DFQATT and CDR2 SNEGSKA (reference sequence). The CDR3 has 13 amino acids. With 4 bases clipped from V and 12 bases from J, the junction kept 6 bases outside the gene matches.

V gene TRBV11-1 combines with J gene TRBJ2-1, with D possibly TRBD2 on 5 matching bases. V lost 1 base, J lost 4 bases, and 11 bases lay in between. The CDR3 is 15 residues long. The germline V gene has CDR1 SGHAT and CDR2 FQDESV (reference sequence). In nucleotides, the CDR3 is TGTGCCAGCAGCTTAGAACTAGTCGGGTACAATGAGCAGTTCTTC. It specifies CASSLELVGYNEQFF.

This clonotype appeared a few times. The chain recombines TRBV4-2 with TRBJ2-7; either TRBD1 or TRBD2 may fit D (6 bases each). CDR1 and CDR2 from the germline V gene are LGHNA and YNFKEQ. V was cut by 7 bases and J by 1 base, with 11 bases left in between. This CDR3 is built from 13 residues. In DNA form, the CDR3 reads TGTGCCAGCACCCGGGGGCAGTCCTACGAGCAGTACTTC. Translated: CASTRGQSYEQYF.